The present entry profiles one TCR beta chain with its context. Its target is unknown. The PCR had 60 Vbeta and 13 Jbeta primers. Sequencing used immunoSEQ multiplex PCR; TCRdb keeps in-frame clones, though not all of them. The repertoire holds about 190,000 clones, with roughly 77% as singletons. All the people who gave samples were healthy bone marrow donors. The sample originates from a study of cytomegalovirus exposure and HLA in healthy donors. Regarding the study as a whole: In terms of immune exposure information, only CMV serostatus was available. The study designated over 150 TCR beta chains cytomegalovirus-associated. Reportedly, a later analysis found an Asian-associated ancestry cluster had fewer N-insertions than the approximately 670-donor mean.

Trimming at V came to 2 bases and at J to 2 bases, leaving 5 bases not matched to a gene. Germline-derived CDR1 and CDR2 are SGHAT and FQNNGV. The CDR3 covers 15 residues. Sequencing input: PBMCs. The rearrangement joins TRBV11-2 to TRBJ1-1, with 7 positions matching TRBD1. The sequence was obtained from a woman aged 25 to 39 in good health and CMV-seropositive. In nucleotides, the CDR3 is TGTGCCAGCAGCTTACAGGGGGAGTATAACACTGAAGCTTTCTTT. This encodes CASSLQGEYNTEAFF.